This T cell receptor beta chain comes out of a study of blood T cell repertoires in COVID-19. V dropped 3 bases and J dropped 7 bases, with 12 bases sitting between them. Germline CDR1 is SGHAT and CDR2 is FQNNGV. This CDR3 spans 14 amino acids. The repertoire was sequenced with immunoSEQ multiplex PCR; TCRdb's copy has only in-frame clones and lacks some. Here the sample spans around 170,000 clones, approximately 90% being singletons. The sequence derives from a man between 60 and 75 years old with acute or convalescent COVID-19. The chain is built from TRBV11-2 and TRBJ1-4, with a possible D match to TRBD1 (6 bases). The specimen sequenced was peripheral blood. The CDR3: CASSFSRGGEKLFF. CDR3 in DNA: TGTGCCAGCAGCTTTTCCAGGGGCGGTGAAAAACTGTTTTTT.